This TCR beta chain was identified in a study of blood T cell repertoires in COVID-19. For the study at large: Spain, Italy and the United States supplied samples that represented acute and convalescent COVID-19. PBMCs, B-cell-depleted T cells, or T cells were the source of the cDNA or gDNA that made up the material.

Per the authors' pipeline: The assay estimated nucleated cells by amplifying reference gene primers. Method: immunoSEQ multiplex PCR; TCRdb's copy keeps in-frame clones and lacks some. That table is the source of V, J and clone size, and D and trimming were worked out from the DNA. The sample holds some 170,000 clones, around 80% seen once. This CDR3 comprises 15 residues. Trimming shortened V by 3 bases and J by 0 bases, and 10 bases separated the two germline ends. The germline V gene encodes CDR1 SGHRS and CDR2 YFSETQ. The table lists this clone with a count of one. Sample: peripheral blood. The chain carries TRBV5-1 and TRBJ2-1, with D possibly matching TRBD2 (5 bases). The receptor's source is a woman aged 65 to 85 with acute or convalescent COVID-19. The CDR3 reads CASSSEGASYNEQFF. The CDR3 coding sequence is TGCGCCAGCAGCTCCGAGGGAGCCTCCTACAATGAGCAGTTCTTC. The variable domain in full, completed from reference TRBV5-1 and TRBJ2-1, reads KAGVTQTPRYLIKTRGQQVTLSCSPISGHRSVSWYQQTPGQGLQFLFEYFSETQRNKGNFPGRFSGRQFSNSRSEMNVSTLELGDSALYLCASSSEGASYNEQFFGPGTRLTVL.